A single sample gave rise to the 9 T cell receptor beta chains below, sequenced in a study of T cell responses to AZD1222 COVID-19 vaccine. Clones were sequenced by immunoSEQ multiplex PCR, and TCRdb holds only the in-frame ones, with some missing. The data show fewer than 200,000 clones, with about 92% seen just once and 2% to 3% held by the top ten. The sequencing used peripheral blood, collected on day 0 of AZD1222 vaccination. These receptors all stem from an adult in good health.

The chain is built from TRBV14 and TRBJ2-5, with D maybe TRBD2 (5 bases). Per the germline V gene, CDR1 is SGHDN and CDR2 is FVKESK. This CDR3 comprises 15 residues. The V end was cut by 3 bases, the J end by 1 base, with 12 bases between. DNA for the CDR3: TGTGCCAGCAGCCAGATGGGCGGGTCCCAAGAGACCCAGTACTTC. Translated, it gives CASSQMGGSQETQYF.

The CDR3 sequence is CASSPLGQHEAFF. The CDR3 DNA reads as TGTGCCAGCAGCCCGCTGGGACAACATGAAGCTTTCTTT. The chain recombines TRBV13 with TRBJ1-1, with D possibly TRBD1 on 6 matching bases. V lost 5 bases and J 7 bases, leaving 14 bases between the germline ends. The CDR3 is 13 residues long. Looked up from germline, CDR1 is PRHDT and CDR2 is FYEKMQ (reference sequence).

CDR3 residues: CASNQQGWSGRALVEQFF. The CDR3 nucleotides are TGTGCCAGCAACCAACAGGGTTGGAGCGGGAGGGCCTTAGTTGAGCAGTTCTTC. The gene calls are TRBV5-6 and TRBJ2-1; 10 nucleotides align to TRBD2. CDR3 size: 18 residues. Germline CDR1 and CDR2: SGHDT and YYEEEE. With 6 bases clipped from V and 9 bases from J, the junction kept 21 bases outside the gene matches.

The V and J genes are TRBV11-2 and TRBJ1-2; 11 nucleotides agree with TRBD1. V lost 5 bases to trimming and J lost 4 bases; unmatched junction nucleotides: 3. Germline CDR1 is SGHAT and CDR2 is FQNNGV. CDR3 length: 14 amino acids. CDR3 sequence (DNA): TGTGCCAGCAGCCCTGGACAGGGGGCCTATGGCTACACCTTC. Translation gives CASSPGQGAYGYTF.

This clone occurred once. This CDR3 is CAWRSANEKLFF. The CDR3 nucleotides are TGTGCCTGGAGGTCTGCGAATGAAAAACTGTTTTTT. The V gene is TRBV30, the J gene TRBJ1-4; D call uncertain. Trimming pared 3 bases from V and 5 bases from J, leaving 7 bases between. The CDR3 has 12 residues. Per the germline V gene, CDR1 is GTSNPN and CDR2 is SVGIG (reference sequence).

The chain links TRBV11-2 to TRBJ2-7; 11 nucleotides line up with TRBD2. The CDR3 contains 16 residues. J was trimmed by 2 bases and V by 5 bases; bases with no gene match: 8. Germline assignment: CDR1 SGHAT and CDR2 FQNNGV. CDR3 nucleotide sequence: TGTGCCAGCAGCGCGCGGGGACTAGCGGCACCCTACGAGCAGTACTTC. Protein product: CASSARGLAAPYEQYF.

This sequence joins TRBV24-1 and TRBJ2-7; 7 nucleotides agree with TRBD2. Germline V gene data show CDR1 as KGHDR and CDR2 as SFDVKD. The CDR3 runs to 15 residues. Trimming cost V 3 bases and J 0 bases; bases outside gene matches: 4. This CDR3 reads CATSDPSGDSYEQYF. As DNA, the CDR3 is TGTGCCACCAGTGATCCAAGCGGGGACTCCTACGAGCAGTACTTC.

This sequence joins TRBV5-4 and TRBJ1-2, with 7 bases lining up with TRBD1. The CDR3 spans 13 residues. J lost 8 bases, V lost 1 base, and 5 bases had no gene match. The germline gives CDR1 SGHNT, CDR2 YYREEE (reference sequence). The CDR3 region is CASSLTRGEGYTF. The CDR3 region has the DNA TGTGCCAGCAGCTTGACCAGGGGGGAGGGCTACACCTTC.

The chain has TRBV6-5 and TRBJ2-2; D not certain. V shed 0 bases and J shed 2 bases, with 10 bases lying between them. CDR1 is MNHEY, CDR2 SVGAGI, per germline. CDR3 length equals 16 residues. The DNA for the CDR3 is TGTGCCAGCAGTTACTCGCCCGACTTAAACACCGGGGAGCTGTTTTTT. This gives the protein CASSYSPDLNTGELFF.